The 23 T cell receptor beta chains below come from one sample, sequenced in a study of response to subunit inactivated influenza vaccine (dated by TCRdb to the late 2010s). Library generation was performed with RT-PCR. TCRdb names Illumina HiSeq 2500 as the instrument used. Clones were called with MiXCR by TCRdb after fastp trimmed the public reads at Q25, and only in-frame beta chains were retained. Each entry merges the rows of one CDR3 protein and shows their most common DNA and genes. This sample comprises about 520,000 distinct CDR3 sequences, 6.5% to 8% of them detected only once. About 12% of the sample lies in the top ten. The sample consisted of PBMCs from blood, taken approximately 25 months after vaccination. These receptors all come from a man between 50 and 75 years old who received an inactivated influenza vaccine. Donor details come from another sample of the same person, matched by shared clones.

This clonotype was recorded many times. The CDR3 DNA follows: TGCAGCGTTGCCCGGGGGCTGACGAAAGAGACCCAGTACTTC. This gives the protein CSVARGLTKETQYF. The V and J genes are TRBV29-1 and TRBJ2-5; D is possibly TRBD1 or TRBD2 (6 bases each). Germline V gene sequence: CDR1 SQVTM, CDR2 ANQGSEA. This CDR3 is 14 amino acids long. V was shortened by 4 bases and J by 3 bases, with 15 bases between the two germline ends.

This clonotype was seen repeatedly, ten times or more. J is TRBJ2-1 and V is TRBV5-1; the match to TRBD2 covers 10 bases. V shed 0 bases and J 5 bases; nucleotides not matched to a gene: 5. This CDR3 region has 16 residues. CDR1 is SGHRS, CDR2 YFSETQ, per germline. CDR3 region: CASSLAASGGNNEQFF. The CDR3 DNA follows: TGCGCCAGCAGCTTGGCCGCTAGCGGGGGAAACAATGAGCAGTTCTTC.

This clonotype has ten or more counts. The chain couples TRBV4-2 to TRBJ2-2; 7 positions match TRBD2. V lost 4 bases and J lost 6; bases outside the gene matches: 11. From germline, CDR1 is LGHNA and CDR2 YNFKEQ. The CDR3 loop spans 16 amino acids. The CDR3: CASSPSSGRGAGELFF. The CDR3 DNA follows: TGTGCCAGCAGCCCCTCGAGTGGACGGGGGGCCGGGGAGCTGTTTTTT.

This clonotype appeared a few times. The CDR3 sequence is CASTPPRAGKETQYF. CDR3 coding DNA: TGTGCCAGCACCCCTCCGAGGGCAGGGAAAGAGACCCAGTACTTC. This chain joins TRBV7-9 and TRBJ2-5; the D gene could be TRBD1 or TRBD2 (5 bases each). The CDR3 runs 15 residues. CDR1 is SEHNR and CDR2 is FQNEAQ in the germline V gene (reference sequence). The V and J ends lost 7 bases and 3 bases respectively, with 18 bases between them.

The chain employs TRBV2 and TRBJ1-2; 9 positions match TRBD1. V was clipped by 9 bases and J by 4 bases; unmatched bases: 6. CDR3 length: 13 residues. Germline CDR1 SNHLY, CDR2 FYNNEI. This chain's CDR3 is CARLPGQGYGYTF. For the CDR3, the DNA is TGTGCCAGGTTACCGGGACAGGGCTATGGCTACACCTTC.

The V gene is TRBV10-3, the J gene TRBJ2-7; the D gene is possibly TRBD1 (5 bases). Per germline, CDR1 ENHRY and CDR2 SYGVKD. V lost 0 bases and J 0 bases, leaving 9 bases between the germline ends. The CDR3 has 15 residues. CDR3 residues: CAISESPGLSYEQYF. The DNA of the CDR3 is TGTGCCATCAGTGAGTCGCCAGGGCTCTCCTACGAGCAGTACTTC.

This clonotype was seen only a few times. This chain connects TRBV4-2 to TRBJ2-3; TRBD2 agrees at 12 bases. In germline, CDR1 is LGHNA, CDR2 YNFKEQ. V trimming: 0 bases; J trimming: 2 bases; junction bases outside the gene matches: 9. The CDR3 length is 19 residues. The CDR3 here is CASSQDLLAGGLYTDTQYF. In DNA form, the CDR3 reads TGTGCCAGCAGCCAAGATCTACTAGCGGGGGGTCTTTACACAGATACGCAGTATTTT.

This chain joins TRBV5-1 and TRBJ2-6; TRBD2 matches at 7 bases. J gave up 0 bases and V 6 bases, and 6 bases lay outside the gene matches. Germline V gene lookup returns CDR1 SGHRS and CDR2 YFSETQ. This CDR3 region has 16 residues. CDR3 coding DNA: TGCGCCAGCACCTGGGGGGGATTCTCTGGGGCCAACGTCCTGACTTTC. Translating gives CASTWGGFSGANVLTF.

This clonotype showed up many times. The J gene is TRBJ2-1, the V gene TRBV7-2, with TRBD1 matching 8 bases. The CDR3 consists of 15 residues. After removal of 5 bases from V and 4 bases from J, the junction contained 7 bases not matched to a gene. Germline V gene sequence: CDR1 SGHTA, CDR2 FQGNSA. The CDR3 loop reads CASSPGQGTYNEQFF. CDR3 DNA: TGTGCCAGCAGCCCAGGACAGGGAACTTACAATGAGCAGTTCTTC.

This clonotype has ten or more counts. The rearrangement links TRBV10-3 to TRBJ2-7, with D hard to call. The CDR3 spans 13 residues. V dropped 3 bases and J dropped 2 bases, with 8 bases sitting between them. Germline V gives CDR1 ENHRY, CDR2 SYGVKD. Here the CDR3 reads CAISELLTYEQYF. The CDR3 DNA sequence: TGTGCCATCAGTGAACTACTCACCTACGAGCAGTACTTC.

The chain carries TRBV5-6 and TRBJ2-7; 7 positions match TRBD1. The CDR3 contains 16 residues. V dropped 0 bases and J dropped 2; count of bases not matched to a gene: 8. Looked up from germline, CDR1 is SGHDT and CDR2 is YYEEEE. CDR3 coding DNA: TGTGCCAGCAGCTTGGCTTGGGTAGGGGGCACCTACGAGCAGTACTTC. It specifies CASSLAWVGGTYEQYF.

This clonotype was picked up many times. The V call is TRBV20-1, the J call TRBJ2-3, with 8 nucleotides matching TRBD2. CDR1 DFQATT and CDR2 SNEGSKA come from the germline V gene (reference sequence). V shed 0 bases, J shed 1 base, and the junction held 9 bases outside the gene matches. The CDR3 loop spans 17 amino acids. The CDR3 nucleotides are TGCAGTGCTAGAGATTTATTACAGACTAGCGGCACAGATACGCAGTATTTT. Protein: CSARDLLQTSGTDTQYF.

In its sample, this clonotype was seen a few times. The rearrangement joins TRBV4-3 to TRBJ2-2; 11 bases line up with TRBD2. CDR1 and CDR2 from the germline V gene are LGHNA and YSLEER. The CDR3 length is 18 residues. Trimming took 2 bases from V and 2 from J; bases not matched to a gene: 7. CDR3 nucleotides: TGCGCCAGCAGCCAACAGTTAACTAGCGGGGGAAACACCGGGGAGCTGTTTTTT. Its translation is CASSQQLTSGGNTGELFF.

V gene TRBV5-1 combines with J gene TRBJ2-7, with D perhaps TRBD1 or TRBD2 (6 bases each). Per germline, CDR1 SGHRS and CDR2 YFSETQ. The CDR3 extends over 15 amino acids. Trimming took 4 bases from V and 4 from J, leaving 18 bases between them. The CDR3 sequence is CASSREPKGVYEQYF. CDR3 nucleotide sequence: TGCGCCAGCAGCCGGGAGCCAAAGGGGGTTTACGAGCAGTACTTC.

V usage is TRBV6-2 or TRBV6-3 and J usage is TRBJ2-7; 7 bases map to TRBD2. Germline V CDR1 and CDR2: MNHEY, SVGEGT. V lost 3 bases, J lost 0 bases, and 8 bases stayed unmatched. This CDR3 has 16 residues. The CDR3 nucleotides are TGTGCCAGCAGTTATATGTCTAGCGGACGCTCCTACGAGCAGTACTTC. Amino acid sequence: CASSYMSSGRSYEQYF.

This clonotype was detected only a few times. The chain couples TRBV5-1 to TRBJ1-1; D may be TRBD1 (6 bases). The CDR3 contains 13 residues. Germline V gives CDR1 SGHRS, CDR2 YFSETQ. Between the trimmed V and J ends, which lost 1 base and 6 bases, there was a span of 10 bases. CDR3 sequence reads: CASSLTGTSEAFF. DNA of the CDR3: TGCGCCAGCAGCTTGACAGGGACATCTGAAGCTTTCTTT.

This clonotype was seen at least ten times. The chain employs TRBV10-3 and TRBJ2-3; D gene ambiguous. The CDR3 sequence is 11 residues long. The germline gives CDR1 ENHRY, CDR2 SYGVKD. Deletions cut 10 bases from V and 4 bases from J, with 9 bases between. The CDR3 DNA reads as TGTGCCACCCGGTCTTCAGATACGCAGTATTTT. Its translation is CATRSSDTQYF.

The chain combines TRBV2 with TRBJ2-5; 8 nucleotides line up with TRBD1. This CDR3 is 11 amino acids long. The germline V gene encodes CDR1 SNHLY and CDR2 FYNNEI. Trimming removed 8 bases from V and 7 bases from J; junction bases left unmatched: 3. The CDR3 DNA is TGTGCCAGCGGAGACAGGGGGACCCAGTACTTC. It is translated as CASGDRGTQYF.

In its sample, this clonotype was seen a few times. An end of the junction differs from the germline gene, which may be a read error. The chain carries TRBV5-5 and TRBJ2-1; weak D call: TRBD2 (6 bases). The CDR3 is made up of 13 amino acids. CDR1 and CDR2 (germline): SGHKS, YYEKEE (reference sequence). CDR3 coding DNA: TGTGCCAGCACCTTGAATCGGAGGGATGAGCAGTTCTTC. It specifies CASTLNRRDEQFF. The whole variable domain, remainder taken from reference TRBV5-5 and TRBJ2-1, is DAGVTQSPTHLIKTRGQQVTLRCSPISGHKSVSWYQQVLGQGPQFIFQYYEKEERGRGNFPDRFSARQFPNYSSELNVNALLLGDSALYLCASTLNRRDEQFFGPGTRLTVL.

The chain has TRBV27 and TRBJ2-1; 9 nucleotides line up with TRBD1. V was clipped by 7 bases and J by 3 bases; unmatched bases: 4. The CDR3 totals 14 residues. Germline V gene sequence: CDR1 MNHEY, CDR2 SMNVEV (reference sequence). CDR3 sequence reads: CASTKTGGYNEQFF. CDR3 nucleotides: TGTGCCAGCACCAAGACAGGGGGCTACAATGAGCAGTTCTTC.

This clonotype appeared a few times. The chain carries TRBV12-3 or TRBV12-4 and TRBJ1-1; 8 positions agree with TRBD1. The CDR3 loop spans 15 amino acids. The V segment lost 7 bases and the J segment 4 bases; nucleotides outside the gene matches: 11. CDR3 DNA sequence: TGTGCCAGCATCCCCAGGGGGCAGAGGGCCACTGAAGCTTTCTTT. Amino acid sequence: CASIPRGQRATEAFF.

The gene calls are TRBV20-1 and TRBJ2-3; TRBD2 matches at 8 bases. With 1 base clipped from V and 0 bases from J, the junction kept 6 bases outside the gene matches. Germline V gene sequence: CDR1 DFQATT, CDR2 SNEGSKA (reference sequence). This CDR3 spans 16 amino acids. Written as DNA, the CDR3 is TGCAGTGCTAGAGGCTTAGCGGGAACCAGCACAGATACGCAGTATTTT. The encoded protein is CSARGLAGTSTDTQYF.

The V and J genes are TRBV20-1 and TRBJ2-5, with 12 bases lining up with TRBD2. The CDR3 is made up of 14 amino acids. Germline V gene data show CDR1 as DFQATT and CDR2 as SNEGSKA (reference sequence). V lost 5 bases, J lost 9 bases, and 10 bases stayed unmatched. The CDR3 nucleotides read TGCAGTGCTCTTTCCGGGACTAGCGGGTGGTCCCAGTACTTC. It translates to CSALSGTSGWSQYF.